This TCR beta chain was captured in a study of control samples from healthy donors and cancer patients (dated by TCRdb to the early 2020s). With regard to this clone: Which antigen it targets is not known. Within one base of it there is no much larger clone, and no base qualities were kept.

Library method: the immunoSEQ multiplex PCR assay. TCRdb mirrors the immuneACCESS table, restricted to in-frame sequences. Some clones are absent from its copies; in checked studies, under half trace to an unresolved V gene, and the reason for the others is unknown. The sample records about 140,000 clones, approximately 94% of which are singletons. Jointly, the top ten make up approximately 14% of the sample. After removal of 3 bases from V and 9 bases from J, the junction retains 9 bases not matched to a gene. Including the terminal cysteine and phenylalanine, the CDR3 comprises 14 residues. Here the CDR3 DNA is all that survives: 42 bases in frame from base 1. CDR1 and CDR2 (SGHTA, FQGNSA) derive from the germline V gene.

This TCR came from a man aged 40-49 years in good health. Sequencing was performed on blood. The chain employs TRBV7-2 and TRBJ1-2, and 8 junctional nucleotides match TRBD1. The CDR3 reads CASSLTDRGTSYTF. The DNA is as follows: TGTGCCAGCAGCTTGACCGACAGGGGAACAAGCTACACCTTC.